The clone carrying this TCR beta chain was detected only a few times. Before they entered the study, exposed participants had met a COVID-19 case within 2 weeks. Using immunoSEQ multiplex PCR, the repertoire was profiled, and TCRdb retains in-frame clones only, with some absent. The table has 200,000 to 250,000 clones, approximately 88% seen once; the top ten hold around 3.6%. CDR1 is MNHEY, CDR2 SMNVEV, per germline (reference sequence). Deletions cut 3 bases from V and 10 bases from J, with 13 bases between. The length of the CDR3 is 14 residues. This record comes from a study of blood T cell repertoires in COVID-19. Study context: Samples representing acute and convalescent COVID-19 were sourced from the United States, Italy and Spain.

Sequenced input: PBMCs or T cells enriched from blood (not recorded which). The source of this sequence is a woman under 40 who had been exposed to COVID-19. The chain uses TRBV27 and TRBJ1-6; D is perhaps TRBD1 (6 bases). CDR3 nucleotide sequence: TGTGCCAGCAGTTTTTTGGACAGAGGGTCACCCCTCCACTTT. It translates to CASSFLDRGSPLHF.